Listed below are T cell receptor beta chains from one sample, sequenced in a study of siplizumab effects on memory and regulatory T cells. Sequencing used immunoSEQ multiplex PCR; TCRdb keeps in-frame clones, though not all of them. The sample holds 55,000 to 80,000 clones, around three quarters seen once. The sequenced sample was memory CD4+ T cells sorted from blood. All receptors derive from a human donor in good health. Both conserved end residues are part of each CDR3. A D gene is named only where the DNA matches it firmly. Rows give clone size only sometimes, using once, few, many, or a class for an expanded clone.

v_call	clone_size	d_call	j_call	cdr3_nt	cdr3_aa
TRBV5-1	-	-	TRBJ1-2	TGCGCCAGCAGCCCCCTGGCGGCCGGTAACTATGGCTACACCTTC	CASSPLAAGNYGYTF
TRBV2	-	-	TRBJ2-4	TGTGCCAGCACCCATGGTCAGCCCCAAAACATTCAGTACTTC	CASTHGQPQNIQYF
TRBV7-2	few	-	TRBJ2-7	TGTGCCAGCAGCTTAGCACGGTTTGGGGAGCAGTACTTC	CASSLARFGEQYF
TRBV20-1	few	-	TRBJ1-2	TGCAGTGCTAGAGGGGTTAATGGCTACACCTTC	CSARGVNGYTF
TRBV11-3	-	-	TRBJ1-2	TGTGCCAGCAGCTTAGGTGGATCTGGACGGAACTTC	CASSLGGSGRNF
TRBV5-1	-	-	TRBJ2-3	TGCGCCAGCAGTTCGGGGAGCACAGATACGCAGTATTTT	CASSSGSTDTQYF
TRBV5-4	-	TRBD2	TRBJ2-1	TGTGCCAGCAGCTTGTTCGGGGGGGCCGAGAATGAGCAGTTCTTC	CASSLFGGAENEQFF
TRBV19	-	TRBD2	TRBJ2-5	TGTGCCAGATTAGCGGGTCGGGCGGGATTTGAGACCCAGTACTTC	CARLAGRAGFETQYF
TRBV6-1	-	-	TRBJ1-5	TGTGCCAGCAGTGACCCTCCGGGACTAAGAAATAGCAATCAGCCCCAGCATTTT	CASSDPPGLRNSNQPQHF
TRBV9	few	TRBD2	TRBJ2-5	TGTGCCAGCAGCGTAGCTATTAGCGGGGGGGCCGCTCGAGAGACCCAGTACTTC	CASSVAISGGAARETQYF